This record covers a single TCR beta chain. Its antigen is unidentified. This entry comes from a study of immune heterogeneity within non-small cell lung tumors. Study-wide results and limits: Multiple tumor sites within a patient showed recurrence of identical dominant CDR3 beta clonotypes; site-unique high-frequency clones were present as well.

Template was bulk tumor genomic DNA, about 600 ng per sample. Spaced far apart, several biopsies were taken from each primary tumor during surgery. Curative surgical treatment was performed in patients who had newly diagnosed, untreated non-small cell lung cancer. Multiplex PCR amplified TCR beta CDR3 with 32 V and 13 J primers. Each CDR3 protein gets one entry after TCRdb re-called the multiplex PCR reads with MiXCR. The profile shows about 15,000 distinct CDR3 sequences, under 30% of them singletons. There are 15 residues in the CDR3. The germline CDR1 and CDR2 sequences are SGHKS and YYEKEE (reference sequence). Trimming stripped 0 bases from V and 0 bases from J, with 7 bases between.

Specimen: lung tumor tissue. The sequence was obtained from a man in his forties with non-small cell lung cancer. The chain is built from TRBV5-5 and TRBJ1-3; D gene ambiguous. DNA of the CDR3: TGTGCCAGCAGCTTGGTGCCCACCTCTGGAAACACCATATATTTT. Amino acid sequence: CASSLVPTSGNTIYF.